Listed below are T cell receptor beta chains from one sample, sequenced in a study of PD-1 blockade in classical Hodgkin lymphoma. The assay was immunoSEQ multiplex PCR, and TCRdb's table has in-frame clones only and misses some. This table holds 95,000 or so clones, around four fifths found once. The sequences come from peripheral blood mononuclear cells (PBMCs), collected at baseline. The receptor set was obtained from a human donor with classical Hodgkin lymphoma. Both conserved end residues are part of each CDR3. D genes are given only for firm matches. The size field is filled for only some rows; it gives once, few, many or a size class.

size: NA
J: TRBJ2-3
D: NA
V: TRBV4-3
DNA: TGCGCCAGCAGCCAAGATTTCCCAGATACGCAGTATTTT
CDR3: CASSQDFPDTQYF

size: NA
J: TRBJ2-1
D: NA
V: TRBV4-2
DNA: TGTGCCAGCAGCCAAGATTCTAGCTCGCATGAGCAGTTCTTC
CDR3: CASSQDSSSHEQFF

size: few
J: TRBJ1-4
D: NA
V: TRBV6-6
DNA: TGTGCCACAGCACTGGATTTTGGAGTAAAACTGTTTTTT
CDR3: CATALDFGVKLFF

size: NA
J: TRBJ2-7
D: TRBD1
V: TRBV19
DNA: TGTGCCAGTAGTACTCTCGGACAGGGAATTTTCGAGCAGTACTTC
CDR3: CASSTLGQGIFEQYF

size: NA
J: TRBJ2-7
D: NA
V: TRBV19
DNA: TGTGCCAGTAGTACTGTAGGACAGCCCACCGAACCAACCTACGAGCAGTACTTC
CDR3: CASSTVGQPTEPTYEQYF

size: NA
J: TRBJ2-2
D: NA
V: TRBV6-1
DNA: TGTGCCAGCAGTGAAGGGGTATCAGCCGGGGAGCTGTTTTTT
CDR3: CASSEGVSAGELFF

size: NA
J: TRBJ1-5
D: NA
V: TRBV11-2
DNA: TGTGCCAGCAGCTTCCAGGGCCCGGGGCCCCAGCATTTT
CDR3: CASSFQGPGPQHF

size: NA
J: TRBJ2-3
D: TRBD1
V: TRBV5-6
DNA: TGTGCCAGCAGCTTTATCGGGACAGGGACGGATACGCAGTATTTT
CDR3: CASSFIGTGTDTQYF

size: NA
J: TRBJ1-5
D: NA
V: TRBV5-1
DNA: TGCGCCAGCAGCCCTCAGGGGTGGGGCAATCAGCCCCAGCATTTT
CDR3: CASSPQGWGNQPQHF

size: NA
J: TRBJ2-1
D: TRBD2
V: TRBV11-2
DNA: TGTGCCAGCAGCTTAGATCTAGTGACTAGCGGGAGTCCGTTCTACAATGAGCAGTTCTTC
CDR3: CASSLDLVTSGSPFYNEQFF

size: NA
J: TRBJ1-5
D: TRBD1
V: TRBV5-6
DNA: TGTGCCAGCAGCTTGCTAGGACAGGGGGGAGCCCATCAGCCCCAGCATTTT
CDR3: CASSLLGQGGAHQPQHF

size: NA
J: TRBJ2-7
D: TRBD1
V: TRBV18
DNA: TGTGCCAGCTCACCTCGGACAGGGGGCGGCGAGCAGTACTTC
CDR3: CASSPRTGGGEQYF

size: NA
J: TRBJ2-1
D: NA
V: TRBV28
DNA: TGTGCCAGCAGTTTGGGAACATTGCCCCCCTACAATGAGCAGTTCTTC
CDR3: CASSLGTLPPYNEQFF

size: NA
J: TRBJ2-2
D: TRBD2
V: TRBV18
DNA: TGTGCCAGCTCATCCATAGCGGGAGTGAACACCGGGGAGCTGTTTTTT
CDR3: CASSSIAGVNTGELFF